This entry lists 28 T cell receptor beta chains sequenced from one sample in a study of regulatory T cells in long-lasting Graves disease. Time point reported: persistent/refractory GD, antithyroid drugs over 5 years with positive TRAb. Extracted PBMC RNA gave rise to the TCR library. Construction of the TCR beta libraries employed iRepertoire HTBI primers in conjunction with Arm-PCR of CDR3 regions. In TCRdb, the multiplex PCR reads were re-called with MiXCR into one record per CDR3 protein. The table has about 430,000 distinct CDR3 sequences, 21% seen once. The input for sequencing was peripheral blood mononuclear cells (PBMCs), taken when the disease was refractory, from a patient treated with antithyroid drugs. The receptor set was obtained from a female donor with Graves disease.

The rearrangement links TRBV2 to TRBJ2-3, with 8 nucleotides matching TRBD1. The length of the CDR3 is 16 residues. Germline CDR1 SNHLY, CDR2 FYNNEI. Trimming took 6 bases from V and 2 from J; bases not matched to a gene: 10. This CDR3 reads CASSAGQVSFTDTQYF. The CDR3 DNA sequence: TGTGCCAGCAGCGCGGGACAGGTTTCATTCACAGATACGCAGTATTTT. Supplemented by reference TRBV2 and TRBJ2-3, the full variable domain reads EPEVTQTPSHQVTQMGQEVILRCVPISNHLYFYWYRQILGQKVEFLVSFYNNEISEKSEIFDDQFSVERPDGSNFTLKIRSTKLEDSAMYFCASSAGQVSFTDTQYFGPGTRLTVL.

This clonotype has at least ten counts. V usage is TRBV28 and J usage is TRBJ2-5; D possibly corresponds to TRBD2 (5 bases). V was pared by 5 bases and J by 3 bases, with 19 bases between. The CDR3 runs 16 residues. From germline, CDR1 is MDHEN and CDR2 SYDVKM. Here the CDR3 DNA reads TGTGCCAGCAGTCCGTCTCTCGGCCGGGAAGAAGAGACCCAGTACTTC. As protein: CASSPSLGREEETQYF.

This chain joins TRBV16 and TRBJ1-1; TRBD1 agrees at 7 bases. Germline-derived CDR1 and CDR2 are KGHSY and FQNENV. This CDR3 has 15 amino acids. After removal of 4 bases from V and 0 bases from J, the junction contained 5 bases not matched to a gene. The CDR3 nucleotides are TGTGCCAGCAGCCCCCTACAGGGGTTGAACACTGAAGCTTTCTTT. This gives the protein CASSPLQGLNTEAFF.

The rearrangement links TRBV6-4 to TRBJ1-2; 9 positions match TRBD1. The germline V gene encodes CDR1 MRHNA and CDR2 SNTAGT. Trimming took 6 bases from V and 0 from J; bases not matched to a gene: 14. The CDR3 extends over 18 amino acids. CDR3 residues: CASSSGQGRRGANYGYTF. The CDR3 nucleotides are TGTGCCAGCAGCTCGGGACAGGGAAGAAGGGGAGCTAACTATGGCTACACCTTC.

Concerning this clonotype: An end of the junction does not agree with germline; a read error may underlie this. V is TRBV7-3 and J is TRBJ2-2, with D perhaps given as TRBD1 or TRBD2 (5 bases each). The CDR3 is 14 amino acids. CDR1 is SGHTA, CDR2 FQGTGA, per germline. CDR3 region: CASSPSRGTGEPFF. Written as DNA, the CDR3 is TGTGCCAGCAGCCCCTCCCGGGGCACCGGGGAGCCGTTTTTT.

The chain couples TRBV30 to TRBJ2-1; TRBD2 aligns across 9 bases. Trimming took 6 bases from V and 4 from J; bases not matched to a gene: 10. The CDR3 has 15 residues. Germline CDR1 and CDR2: GTSNPN and SVGIG (reference sequence). The chain's CDR3 is CACPYQAGGYNEQFF. CDR3 bases: TGTGCCTGTCCTTACCAAGCGGGAGGATACAATGAGCAGTTCTTC.

This clonotype was seen a few times. The V and J genes are TRBV5-1 and TRBJ2-4; D may be TRBD1 (6 bases). The V and J ends lost 2 bases and 3 bases respectively, with 15 bases between them. This CDR3 contains 16 residues. Germline CDR1 SGHRS, CDR2 YFSETQ. The CDR3 here is CASSLTTGMDKNIQYF. The CDR3 nucleotides read TGCGCCAGCAGCTTAACAACAGGGATGGACAAAAACATTCAGTACTTC.

This clonotype was detected ten times or more. The V gene is TRBV28, the J gene TRBJ1-4; TRBD1 is a possible D gene (6 bases). The germline CDR1 and CDR2 sequences are MDHEN and SYDVKM. Trimming pared 5 bases from V and 8 bases from J, leaving 18 bases between. This CDR3 contains 15 residues. CDR3 coding DNA: TGTGCCAGCAGTCACACAAGCAGGGGCCGAGAAAAACTGTTTTTT. This translates into CASSHTSRGREKLFF.

The V call is TRBV5-1, the J call TRBJ2-7; 7 bases are a match to TRBD2. V shed 3 bases and J 0 bases; nucleotides not matched to a gene: 3. The length of the CDR3 is 14 residues. CDR1 is SGHRS and CDR2 is YFSETQ in the germline V gene. CDR3 sequence reads: CASSWPGGSYEQYF. CDR3 DNA sequence: TGCGCCAGCAGCTGGCCGGGAGGCTCCTACGAGCAGTACTTC.

This clonotype came up many times. The V and J genes are TRBV20-1 and TRBJ2-1, with D hard to call. The CDR3 totals 11 residues. Germline CDR1 DFQATT, CDR2 SNEGSKA (reference sequence). Between the trimmed V and J ends, which lost 3 bases and 6 bases, there was a span of 6 bases. The CDR3 here is CSASASNEQFF. The CDR3 coding sequence is TGCAGTGCTAGCGCCTCCAATGAGCAGTTCTTC.

This rearrangement joins TRBV4-1 to TRBJ1-5, with 7 nucleotides matching TRBD1. Unmatched junction bases numbered 7, after V lost 0 bases and J lost 8 bases. CDR1 and CDR2 from the germline V gene are MGHRA and YSYEKL. The CDR3 extends over 15 amino acids. Written as DNA, the CDR3 is TGCGCCAGCAGCCAAGAAGGCAGGCAGGGGGAGCCCCAGCATTTT. This gives the protein CASSQEGRQGEPQHF.

Ten or more counts support this clonotype. The chain joins TRBV28 to TRBJ1-1; 8 positions agree with TRBD1. The junction had 8 bases not matched to a gene; V was cut back by 4 bases and J by 1 base. Germline V gene lookup returns CDR1 MDHEN and CDR2 SYDVKM. The CDR3 covers 16 residues. CDR3 region: CASSSRGRQGNTEAFF. The DNA for the CDR3 is TGTGCCAGCAGTTCCAGGGGGCGTCAAGGGAACACTGAAGCTTTCTTT.

There are many counts of this clonotype. The chain has TRBV6-1 and TRBJ1-2; D gene ambiguous. CDR3 length: 12 amino acids. Trimming pared 7 bases from V and 4 bases from J, leaving 10 bases between. In germline, CDR1 is MNHNS, CDR2 SASEGT. Here the CDR3 reads CASTFELYGYTF. CDR3 DNA: TGTGCCAGCACATTTGAACTCTATGGCTACACCTTC.

Concerning this clonotype itself: Being one base from a much bigger clone, this may be a read error. This CDR3 is missing its conserved last phenylalanine or tryptophan, likely due to a read error. The CDR3 DNA follows: TGTGCCAGCAGTGGGGGTACGTTGGAGCAGTACCTC. It encodes CASSGGTLEQYL. This chain links TRBV28 with TRBJ2-7; D is perhaps TRBD1 or TRBD2 (5 bases each). The CDR3 has 12 amino acids. V was clipped by 5 bases and J by 7 bases, with 12 bases between them. Germline V gene lookup returns CDR1 MDHEN and CDR2 SYDVKM.

This clonotype was found many times. This chain connects TRBV30 to TRBJ1-1; tentatively, D is TRBD1 (5 bases). The CDR3 extends over 13 amino acids. Germline values: CDR1 GTSNPN, CDR2 SVGIG (reference sequence). V shed 2 bases and J shed 0 bases, with 7 bases lying between them. CDR3 nucleotide sequence: TGTGCCTGGAGTCTAGGGGTGAACACTGAAGCTTTCTTT. This encodes CAWSLGVNTEAFF.

This clonotype has a handful of counts. V and J are TRBV5-1 and TRBJ1-1; D not resolved. The CDR3 contains 14 residues. With 0 bases removed from V and 5 bases from J, the gap between germline ends came to 11 bases. CDR1 is SGHRS and CDR2 is YFSETQ in the germline V gene. The DNA for the CDR3 is TGCGCCAGCAGCTTGGGGCAGTCTGTGACTGAAGCTTTCTTT. This gives the protein CASSLGQSVTEAFF.

In its sample, this clonotype was seen a few times. The chain is built from TRBV2 and TRBJ2-3; 9 nucleotides agree with TRBD1. V lost 6 bases, J lost 3 bases, and 7 bases stayed unmatched. The CDR3 is 15 residues long. Germline CDR1 SNHLY, CDR2 FYNNEI. CDR3 protein: CASRRRTGDTDTQYF. CDR3 DNA sequence: TGTGCCAGCAGGAGACGGACAGGGGATACAGATACGCAGTATTTT.

The chain has TRBV5-4 and TRBJ2-7, with 9 bases aligning to TRBD2. V shed 4 bases and J 2 bases; nucleotides not matched to a gene: 7. Germline CDR1 SGHNT, CDR2 YYREEE (reference sequence). CDR3 size: 15 residues. The CDR3 is CASSTYSGRTYEQYF. Here the CDR3 DNA reads TGTGCCAGCAGCACCTATAGCGGGAGAACCTACGAGCAGTACTTC.

This clonotype was found many times. This chain uses TRBV6-1 with TRBJ2-2; D unresolved. The CDR3 loop spans 14 amino acids. Trimming left V 1 base short and J 5 bases short, with 8 bases between. The germline V gene encodes CDR1 MNHNS and CDR2 SASEGT. CDR3 sequence reads: CASSEELGTGELFF. The CDR3 nucleotides read TGTGCCAGCAGTGAAGAGTTGGGGACCGGGGAGCTGTTTTTT.

This clonotype turned up a few times. J is TRBJ1-5 and V is TRBV20-1; D perhaps matches TRBD1 (5 bases). V was cut by 6 bases and J by 5 bases, with 17 bases left in between. CDR1 and CDR2 from the germline V gene are DFQATT and SNEGSKA (reference sequence). CDR3 length equals 14 residues. The DNA for the CDR3 is TGCAGTGCCCTTAGGGTGGGGGGGGATCAGCCCCAGCATTTT. Its protein product is CSALRVGGDQPQHF.

This clonotype was seen ten or more times. V usage is TRBV24-1 and J usage is TRBJ2-2; the match to TRBD2 covers 14 bases. CDR3 length: 17 residues. V was clipped by 5 bases and J by 4 bases; unmatched bases: 5. The germline V gene has CDR1 KGHDR and CDR2 SFDVKD. CDR3 nucleotide sequence: TGTGCCACCAGTGGACTAGCGGGAGGGTTCAGCACCGGGGAGCTGTTTTTT. Translation gives CATSGLAGGFSTGELFF.

Note on this clonotype: This may stem from a read error, because a much larger clone lies one nucleotide away. This chain links TRBV7-2 with TRBJ2-7; TRBD1 might be the D (5 bases). CDR1 is SGHTA, CDR2 FQGNSA, per germline. This CDR3 is 12 amino acids long. The CDR3 DNA sequence: TGTGCCAGCAACTTAGCAGGGATTGAGCAGTACTTC. Amino acids: CASNLAGIEQYF.

This clonotype was observed a handful of times. J is TRBJ2-7 and V is TRBV10-2; 8 bases align to TRBD1. The CDR3 extends over 14 amino acids. Germline CDR1 is WSHSY and CDR2 is SAAADI. Trimming took 4 bases from V and 7 from J; bases not matched to a gene: 9. The CDR3 coding sequence is TGCGCCAGCAGTGTGGGACAGGAGCTGGGGGAGCAGTACTTC. Amino acids: CASSVGQELGEQYF.

To note about this clonotype: A much larger clone is a single base away; this may be a read error. Likely a read error: the CDR3 ends without its conserved phenylalanine or tryptophan. The DNA is omitted, as the CDR3 cannot be located on it reliably, and the CDR3 follows TCRdb's listing. This chain uses TRBV2 with TRBJ2-4; the table calls TRBD1, which could not be checked here. The CDR3 is 14 amino acids in total, end residues counted. Germline V gene sequence: CDR1 SNHLY, CDR2 FYNNEI. The CDR3 spells CGSSERGRQGLEAV.

This clonotype has a handful of counts. The rearrangement uses TRBV6-1 and TRBJ2-1; the match to TRBD1 covers 7 bases. The CDR3 contains 14 residues. Looked up from germline, CDR1 is MNHNS and CDR2 is SASEGT. The V and J ends lost 10 bases and 0 bases, in that order; junction bases with no gene match: 6. The CDR3 reads CATTDRSSYNEQFF. The DNA for the CDR3 is TGTGCCACTACGGACAGGAGCTCCTACAATGAGCAGTTCTTC.

This clonotype was detected many times. This chain connects TRBV20-1 to TRBJ1-5; a weak D match, TRBD1 (5 bases). V gave up 3 bases and J gave up 0 bases, with 6 bases separating them. This CDR3 is built from 13 residues. Germline CDR1 and CDR2: DFQATT and SNEGSKA (reference sequence). The CDR3 DNA is TGCAGTGCTAGTCAGGGTAGCAATCAGCCCCAGCATTTT. Translation gives CSASQGSNQPQHF.

This clonotype was seen only once. A much larger clone lies one base from this, so it may be a read error. The rearrangement joins TRBV27 to TRBJ2-7; TRBD1 or TRBD2 may be the D gene (5 bases each). V gave up 4 bases and J gave up 6 bases, with 16 bases separating them. CDR3 length: 14 amino acids. CDR1 is MNHEY and CDR2 is SMNVEV in the germline V gene (reference sequence). The CDR3 protein is CASSYGTAVCEQYF. CDR3 in DNA: TGTGCCAGCAGTTATGGGACCGCGGTCTGCGAGCAGTACTTC.

In its sample, this clonotype was seen many times. One end of the junction does not line up with germline, which may come from a read error. CDR3 DNA sequence: TGTGCCAGCAGTGAAAAGGTGGGACAGACTTTCTTC. Translating it yields CASSEKVGQTFF. The chain recombines TRBV2 with TRBJ2-5, with 7 bases fitting TRBD1. This CDR3 region has 12 residues. From germline, CDR1 is SNHLY and CDR2 FYNNEI.